This passage covers 15 T cell receptor beta chains from one sample sequenced in a study of OX40 agonist ivuxolimab in advanced cancers. Using immunoSEQ multiplex PCR, the repertoire was profiled, and TCRdb retains in-frame clones only, with some absent. This repertoire shows about 84,000 clones, under 95% found once; its top ten account for around 0.39%. Sample: CD4+ or CD8+ T cells sorted from blood, taken in a trial of the OX40 agonist ivuxolimab. These TCRs come from an adult with an advanced solid tumor such as melanoma, head and neck, liver or kidney cancer.

Only one count was recorded for this clone. This chain connects TRBV7-9 to TRBJ2-3; 13 bases match TRBD2. V gave up 5 bases and J gave up 4 bases; unmatched junction bases: 6. CDR1 is SEHNR, CDR2 FQNEAQ, per germline (reference sequence). The CDR3 sequence is 16 residues long. This CDR3 reads CASSPLLAGGADTQYF. CDR3 DNA: TGTGCCAGCAGCCCACTACTAGCGGGAGGGGCAGATACGCAGTATTTT.

The chain has TRBV7-2 and TRBJ2-1; the match to TRBD2 covers 8 bases. Germline CDR1 and CDR2: SGHTA and FQGNSA. The CDR3 contains 16 residues. The junction had 13 bases not matched to a gene; V was cut back by 5 bases and J by 7 bases. This CDR3 reads CASSPNIAGGGNEQFF. CDR3 DNA sequence: TGTGCCAGCAGCCCCAACATAGCGGGCGGGGGGAATGAGCAGTTCTTC.

V gene TRBV19 combines with J gene TRBJ2-7; possible D gene TRBD1, 5 bases. With 3 bases removed from V and 6 bases from J, the gap between germline ends came to 18 bases. There are 15 residues in the CDR3. CDR1 and CDR2 (germline): LNHDA, SQIVND (reference sequence). CDR3 coding DNA: TGTGCCAGTAGTATGCTTGGCCAGGGTTCCCGCGAGCAGTACTTC. Its translation is CASSMLGQGSREQYF.

The rearrangement uses TRBV6-5 and TRBJ1-1; D is possibly TRBD1 (5 bases). This CDR3 comprises 16 residues. Germline V gene lookup returns CDR1 MNHEY and CDR2 SVGAGI. V shed 2 bases and J shed 3 bases, with 16 bases lying between them. The CDR3 region has the DNA TGTGCCAGCAGTTACGGCCAGGGAGTTTTGGACACTGAAGCTTTCTTT. This codes for CASSYGQGVLDTEAFF.

This clone was picked up one time. The chain is built from TRBV5-6 and TRBJ2-3; 10 bases align to TRBD2. From germline, CDR1 is SGHDT and CDR2 YYEEEE. This CDR3 has 17 amino acids. Trimming cost V 0 bases and J 5 bases; bases outside gene matches: 9. The CDR3 loop is CASSLAGTSALLDTQYF. DNA for the CDR3: TGTGCCAGCAGCTTGGCGGGGACTAGCGCCTTACTAGATACGCAGTATTTT.

In its sample, this clone was seen once. The chain is built from TRBV6-5 and TRBJ1-1; D call uncertain. The V gene's germline CDR1 is MNHEY and CDR2 SVGAGI. Trimming took 8 bases from V and 6 from J, leaving 7 bases between them. This CDR3 comprises 10 residues. The CDR3 DNA reads as TGTGCCAGCGAAAGGGCTGAAGCTTTCTTT. Translating it yields CASERAEAFF.

The gene calls are TRBV12-5 and TRBJ2-6, with TRBD1 as a possible D gene (6 bases). CDR1 is LGHNT, CDR2 FRNRAP, per germline. This CDR3 has 17 residues. Trimming removed 11 bases at V and 2 bases at J, with 22 bases between. CDR3 bases: TGTGCTGTAGTTCGAGGGGGTGGTGTTCCTGGGGCCAACGTCCTGACTTTC. It encodes CAVVRGGGVPGANVLTF.

V and J are TRBV30 and TRBJ2-3, with 13 bases matching TRBD2. V trimming: 8 bases; J trimming: 8 bases; junction bases outside the gene matches: 7. This CDR3 region has 13 residues. Per germline, CDR1 GTSNPN and CDR2 SVGIG (reference sequence). The CDR3 nucleotides are TGTGCCCTAACTAGCGGGGGGGCCCGTACGCAGTATTTT. Translated: CALTSGGARTQYF.

The chain links TRBV5-4 to TRBJ2-3; the match to TRBD2 covers 9 bases. Per the germline V gene, CDR1 is SGHNT and CDR2 is YYREEE (reference sequence). This CDR3 comprises 15 residues. Trimming took 6 bases from V and 2 from J; bases not matched to a gene: 7. In DNA, the CDR3 is TGTGCCAGCACCCTCAGCGGGGGGCCCACAGATACGCAGTATTTT. Protein product: CASTLSGGPTDTQYF.

This sequence joins TRBV6-5 and TRBJ2-3, with a possible D match to TRBD1 (6 bases). V was cut by 6 bases and J by 0 bases, with 7 bases left in between. The germline V gene has CDR1 MNHEY and CDR2 SVGAGI. CDR3 length: 13 amino acids. CDR3 in amino acids: CASRGQSTDTQYF. The CDR3 region has the DNA TGTGCCAGCAGGGGACAAAGCACAGATACGCAGTATTTT.

The chain has TRBV28 and TRBJ2-7; TRBD2 matches 7 bases. Germline assignment: CDR1 MDHEN and CDR2 SYDVKM. After removal of 8 bases from V and 2 bases from J, the junction contained 0 bases not matched to a gene. The CDR3 spans 11 residues. For the CDR3, the DNA is TGTGCCAGCGGGAGGGCCTACGAGCAGTACTTC. This codes for CASGRAYEQYF.

In DNA, the CDR3 is TGTGCCAGCAGCCTTGACAGAAGTTACGAGCAGTACTTC. Amino acids: CASSLDRSYEQYF. The chain is built from TRBV14 and TRBJ2-7, with TRBD1 as a possible D gene (5 bases). CDR3 length equals 13 residues. Looked up from germline, CDR1 is SGHDN and CDR2 is FVKESK. The V end was cut by 4 bases, the J end by 4 bases, with 11 bases between.

J is TRBJ2-7 and V is TRBV2, with TRBD1 matching 7 bases. Losses at the gene ends were 6 bases for V and 3 bases for J; bases not matched to a gene: 8. CDR1 is SNHLY and CDR2 is FYNNEI in the germline V gene. This CDR3 region has 14 residues. DNA for the CDR3: TGTGCCAGCAGGATGGACAGGTTTTTCTACGAGCAGTACTTC. Its protein product is CASRMDRFFYEQYF.

The genes are TRBV28 and TRBJ1-3; D is perhaps TRBD1 (5 bases). Germline lookup yields CDR1 MDHEN and CDR2 SYDVKM. This CDR3 spans 14 amino acids. The ends were cut back, 4 bases at V and 0 bases at J, with 7 bases in the middle. The CDR3 loop is CASSWGLSGNTIYF. Here the CDR3 DNA reads TGTGCCAGCAGTTGGGGACTCTCTGGAAACACCATATATTTT.

J is TRBJ1-2 and V is TRBV7-9; D uncertain. Germline loops: CDR1 SEHNR, CDR2 FQNEAQ (reference sequence). The CDR3 spans 15 residues. V was shortened by 3 bases and J by 3 bases, with 14 bases between the two germline ends. The CDR3 region is CASSFQRRSYYGYTF. CDR3 nucleotide sequence: TGTGCCAGCAGCTTTCAACGCCGGTCTTACTATGGCTACACCTTC. Based on the CDR3 plus reference TRBV7-9 and TRBJ1-2, the full variable domain is DTGVSQNPRHKITKRGQNVTFRCDPISEHNRLYWYRQTLGQGPEFLTYFQNEAQLEKSRLLSDRFSAERPKGSFSTLEIQRTEQGDSAMYLCASSFQRRSYYGYTFGSGTRLTVV.